This is a list of T cell receptor beta chains from one sample in a study of blood T cell repertoires in COVID-19. The method was immunoSEQ multiplex PCR; TCRdb's version includes in-frame clones alone and lacks a portion of them. The sample includes 130,000 to 150,000 clones, 80% to 90% seen only once; the top ten take 6.5% to 9.5%. Sequenced sample: peripheral blood. The source of these receptors is a woman in her fifties or sixties with COVID-19, enrolled during active disease. Both conserved end residues are trimmed from each CDR3.

J gene | CDR3 length | V gene | CDR3 protein
TRBJ2-1 | 12 | TRBV11-2 | ASSSRGLDNEQF
TRBJ2-6 | 13 | TRBV7-2 | ASSGHVTGANVLT
TRBJ1-6 | 15 | TRBV28 | ASTPARSSSYNSPLH
TRBJ2-1 | 16 | TRBV2 | ASSEGQGAGPAYNEQF
TRBJ1-3 | 13 | TRBV29-1 | SVGQGASSGNTIY
TRBJ2-5 | 10 | TRBV19 | ASSIQGETQY
TRBJ1-1 | 14 | TRBV18 | ASSLRQGASNTEAF
TRBJ1-6 | 12 | TRBV19 | ASSGTGRNSPLH
TRBJ1-2 | 12 | TRBV9 | ASSSPQGNYGYT
TRBJ1-1 | 11 | TRBV6-5 | ASFGGMNTEAF
TRBJ1-6 | 15 | TRBV11-2 | ASSPGGQGAYNSPLH
TRBJ1-2 | 12 | TRBV11-2 | ASSLVQGPYGYT
TRBJ2-3 | 12 | TRBV11-3 | ASSFGLSTDTQY
TRBJ2-5 | 13 | TRBV4-1 | ASSQEPVREETQY
TRBJ2-7 | 11 | TRBV3-1/TRBV3-2 | ASSQEGVYEQY
TRBJ2-1 | 11 | TRBV4-1 | ASSPQGFHEQF
TRBJ1-2 | 10 | TRBV29-1 | SVAELNYGYT
TRBJ2-1 | 13 | TRBV7-2 | ASSSGREYYNEQF
TRBJ2-7 | 11 | TRBV5-4 | ASSSSTAYEQY
TRBJ1-5 | 11 | TRBV19 | ASTRDSNQPQH
TRBJ1-6 | 11 | TRBV5-1 | ASSLPDNSPLH
TRBJ1-1 | 15 | TRBV6-1 | ASSEALVETQNTEAF
TRBJ1-1 | 11 | TRBV24-1 | ATSAQGGTEAF
TRBJ2-3 | 15 | TRBV7-9 | ASSFRTLPASTDTQY
TRBJ2-6 | 13 | TRBV19 | ASSSLLSGANVLT
TRBJ2-3 | 12 | TRBV27 | ASSKSGSTDTQY
TRBJ2-5 | 14 | TRBV7-3 | ASSLGRRGLQETQY
TRBJ2-5 | 12 | TRBV18 | ASSPPTRQETQY
TRBJ1-2 | 11 | TRBV12-3/TRBV12-4 | ASSGQLNYGYT
TRBJ2-4 | 11 | TRBV29-1 | SVTDGGKNIQY
TRBJ1-1 | 14 | TRBV5-1 | ASSSGQGTMGIEAF
TRBJ2-1 | 13 | TRBV3-1/TRBV3-2 | ASSQGTGGGDEQF